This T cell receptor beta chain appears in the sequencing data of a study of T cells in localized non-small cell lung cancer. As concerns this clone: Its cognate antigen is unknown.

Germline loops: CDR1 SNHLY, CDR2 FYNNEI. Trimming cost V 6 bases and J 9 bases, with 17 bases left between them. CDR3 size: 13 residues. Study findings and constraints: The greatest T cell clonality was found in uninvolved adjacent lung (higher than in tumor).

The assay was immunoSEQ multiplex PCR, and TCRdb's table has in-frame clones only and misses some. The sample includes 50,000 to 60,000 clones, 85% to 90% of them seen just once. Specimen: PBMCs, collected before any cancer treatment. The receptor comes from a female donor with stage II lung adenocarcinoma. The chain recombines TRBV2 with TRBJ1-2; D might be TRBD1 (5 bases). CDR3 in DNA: TGTGCCAGCAGATGGGGGGTCATCATTAGCTACACCTTC. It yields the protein CASRWGVIISYTF.